A selection of T cell receptor beta chains follows, all from one sample in a study of T cell repertoires in cytomegalovirus infection. MiXCR, run by TCRdb on the reads, gives a single entry per CDR3 protein. The sample yields approximately 170,000 distinct CDR3 sequences, about a sixth seen once. Specimen: CD8+ T cells from PBMCs. These receptor sequences come from a human donor in good health (CMV status not recorded). Some clones in this sample may be carry-over from other donors' samples. Each CDR3 is given with its conserved first and last residue. Each record gives: J gene, clone size, V gene, D gene, CDR3 DNA, CDR3 protein. A D gene is named only where the DNA matches it firmly. The size field is filled for only some rows; it gives once, few, many or a size class.

j_gene: TRBJ2-7
abundance: few
v_gene: TRBV12-3/TRBV12-4
d_gene: TRBD2
CDR3nt: TGTGCCAGCAGTACCTGGACTAGCGGGAGCTACGAGCAGTACTTC
CDR3aa: CASSTWTSGSYEQYF

j_gene: TRBJ2-7
abundance: once
v_gene: TRBV29-1
d_gene: .
CDR3nt: TGCAGCGTTGGAAGTGGAGCGGCCTCCTACGAGCAGTACTTC
CDR3aa: CSVGSGAASYEQYF

j_gene: TRBJ1-4
abundance: .
v_gene: TRBV12-3/TRBV12-4
d_gene: .
CDR3nt: TGTGCCAGCGGCCCCCCAGGGCATAATGAAAAACTGTTTTTT
CDR3aa: CASGPPGHNEKLFF

j_gene: TRBJ2-3
abundance: few
v_gene: TRBV2
d_gene: .
CDR3nt: TGTGCCAGCCATACGCAGTATTTT
CDR3aa: CASHTQYF

j_gene: TRBJ1-2
abundance: .
v_gene: TRBV6-5
d_gene: .
CDR3nt: TGTGCCAGCAGTTACTCGATCGGGGGAGGGTATGGCTACACCTTC
CDR3aa: CASSYSIGGGYGYTF

j_gene: TRBJ1-1
abundance: few
v_gene: TRBV14
d_gene: .
CDR3nt: TGTGCCAGCAGCCAAGGGAACAGGGTAGCTGAAGCTTTCTTT
CDR3aa: CASSQGNRVAEAFF

j_gene: TRBJ2-5
abundance: few
v_gene: TRBV7-6
d_gene: TRBD2
CDR3nt: TGTGCCAGCAGCTTAACTCTTCCTAGACTAGCAGGGCAAGAGACCCAGTACTTC
CDR3aa: CASSLTLPRLAGQETQYF

j_gene: TRBJ2-1
abundance: .
v_gene: TRBV6-6
d_gene: .
CDR3nt: TGTGCCAGCAGTTACGGGGCGGCCGGGGAGAATGAGCAGTTCTTC
CDR3aa: CASSYGAAGENEQFF

j_gene: TRBJ2-1
abundance: .
v_gene: TRBV6-1
d_gene: TRBD1
CDR3nt: TGTGCCAGCAGTAGACCGGGACAGGGCAGGAATGAGCAGTTCTTC
CDR3aa: CASSRPGQGRNEQFF

j_gene: TRBJ2-3
abundance: few
v_gene: TRBV12-3/TRBV12-4
d_gene: TRBD1
CDR3nt: TGTGCCAGCAGTCCGGGACAGGGATTGGCAGATACGCAGTATTTT
CDR3aa: CASSPGQGLADTQYF

j_gene: TRBJ2-3
abundance: .
v_gene: TRBV4-3
d_gene: TRBD1
CDR3nt: TGCGCCAGCAGCCCGACAGGGGAGAGAGATACGCAGTATTTT
CDR3aa: CASSPTGERDTQYF

j_gene: TRBJ2-7
abundance: .
v_gene: TRBV10-3
d_gene: TRBD2
CDR3nt: TGTGCCATCGGACTAGCAGTTGACGAGCAGTACTTC
CDR3aa: CAIGLAVDEQYF

j_gene: TRBJ2-1
abundance: few
v_gene: TRBV27
d_gene: .
CDR3nt: TGTGCCAGCACCCGAGGGGATGAGCAGTTCTTC
CDR3aa: CASTRGDEQFF

j_gene: TRBJ2-7
abundance: many
v_gene: TRBV7-2
d_gene: .
CDR3nt: TGTGCCAGCAGCCCTGGCTTCGGGGGAACCTACGAGCAGTACTTC
CDR3aa: CASSPGFGGTYEQYF

j_gene: TRBJ2-7
abundance: few
v_gene: TRBV7-2
d_gene: TRBD1
CDR3nt: TGTGCCAGCAGCTGGACGACAGGGAGCTCCTACGAGCAGTACTTC
CDR3aa: CASSWTTGSSYEQYF

j_gene: TRBJ2-2
abundance: .
v_gene: TRBV28
d_gene: TRBD2
CDR3nt: TGTGCCAGCAGTCCCGTAGCGGGCACCGGGGAGCTGTTTTTT
CDR3aa: CASSPVAGTGELFF

j_gene: TRBJ2-1
abundance: many
v_gene: TRBV5-1
d_gene: TRBD2
CDR3nt: TGCGCCAGCAGCACTAGCGGGGGACCATACAATGAGCAGTTCTTC
CDR3aa: CASSTSGGPYNEQFF

j_gene: TRBJ2-5
abundance: few
v_gene: TRBV14
d_gene: .
CDR3nt: TGTGCCAGCAGCCAGTCCAGGGCCCTAGAGACCCAGTACTTC
CDR3aa: CASSQSRALETQYF

j_gene: TRBJ1-1
abundance: .
v_gene: TRBV28
d_gene: .
CDR3nt: TGTGCCAGCAGCTTAGCCGGAGCGGGGAACACTGAAGCTTTCTTT
CDR3aa: CASSLAGAGNTEAFF

j_gene: TRBJ2-1
abundance: .
v_gene: TRBV7-8
d_gene: TRBD2
CDR3nt: TGTGCCAGCAGCCTGGCGACTAGCGGAGCCAACAATGAGCAGTTCTTC
CDR3aa: CASSLATSGANNEQFF

j_gene: TRBJ2-3
abundance: .
v_gene: TRBV9
d_gene: .
CDR3nt: TGTGCCAGCAGCGAGCAGGTCAAAGATACGCAGTATTTT
CDR3aa: CASSEQVKDTQYF

j_gene: TRBJ2-5
abundance: .
v_gene: TRBV7-9
d_gene: TRBD2
CDR3nt: TGTGCCATCCCCCGGGGGGGGGAGCAAGAGACCCAGTACTTC
CDR3aa: CAIPRGGEQETQYF